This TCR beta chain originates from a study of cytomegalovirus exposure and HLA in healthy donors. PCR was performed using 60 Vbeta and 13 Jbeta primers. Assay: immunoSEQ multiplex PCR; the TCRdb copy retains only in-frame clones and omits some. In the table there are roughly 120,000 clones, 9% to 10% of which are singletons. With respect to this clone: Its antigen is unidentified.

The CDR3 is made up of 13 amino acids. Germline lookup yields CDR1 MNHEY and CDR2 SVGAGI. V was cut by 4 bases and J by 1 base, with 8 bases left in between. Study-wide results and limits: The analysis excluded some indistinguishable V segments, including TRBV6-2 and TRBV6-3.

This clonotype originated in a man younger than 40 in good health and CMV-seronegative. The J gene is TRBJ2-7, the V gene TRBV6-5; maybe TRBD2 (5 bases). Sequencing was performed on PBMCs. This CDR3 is CASSFRGSYEQYF. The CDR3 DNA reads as TGTGCCAGCAGTTTTCGGGGTTCCTACGAGCAGTACTTC.